The rows below give T cell receptor beta chains drawn from one sample of a study of blood T cell repertoires in COVID-19. TCRdb keeps only in-frame clones here, not all; method: immunoSEQ multiplex PCR. Seen here are 300,000 to 400,000 clones, 80% to 90% observed once, and the top ten hold roughly 1%. The sequencing sample was made of PBMCs or T cells enriched from blood (not recorded which). These receptors all stem from a man younger than 30 who had recovered from COVID-19. Both conserved end residues are part of each CDR3. D genes are given only for firm matches. The size entry is marked missing in some rows and otherwise reads once, few, many or a size class.

abundance | d_gene | j_gene | v_gene | CDR3aa | CDR3nt
- | - | TRBJ1-2 | TRBV10-3 | CAISNRDYGYTF | TGTGCCATCAGCAACAGGGACTATGGCTACACCTTC
few | TRBD1 | TRBJ1-4 | TRBV5-1 | CASKRRTGAYEKLFF | TGCGCCAGCAAGAGACGGACAGGAGCTTATGAAAAACTGTTTTTT
- | - | TRBJ2-1 | TRBV18 | CASSPADNEQFF | TGTGCCAGCTCACCCGCAGACAATGAGCAGTTCTTC
- | TRBD1 | TRBJ2-1 | TRBV5-1 | CASSRDREADEQFF | TGCGCCAGCAGCCGGGACAGGGAAGCGGATGAGCAGTTCTTC
- | - | TRBJ2-7 | TRBV7-9 | CASSSTSPETEPYEQYF | TGTGCCAGCAGCTCCACTTCACCCGAGACAGAGCCCTACGAGCAGTACTTC
- | - | TRBJ2-3 | TRBV3-1/TRBV3-2 | CASSQVLDTQYF | TGTGCCAGCAGCCAAGTTCTAGATACGCAGTATTTT
- | TRBD1 | TRBJ1-3 | TRBV5-1 | CASSLGDRGLGNTIYF | TGCGCCAGCAGCTTGGGGGACAGGGGGCTCGGAAACACCATATATTTT
- | - | TRBJ2-3 | TRBV27 | CASSLGGTDTQYF | TGTGCCAGCAGTTTGGGGGGTACAGATACGCAGTATTTT
- | - | TRBJ1-2 | TRBV27 | CASSLGGASGYTF | TGTGCCAGCAGTTTAGGGGGGGCGTCTGGCTACACCTTC
- | - | TRBJ2-5 | TRBV12-3/TRBV12-4 | CASASQETQYF | TGTGCCAGCGCCAGTCAAGAGACCCAGTACTTC
- | TRBD1 | TRBJ1-2 | TRBV27 | CASSADRGAHGYTF | TGTGCCAGCAGTGCGGACAGGGGCGCCCATGGCTACACCTTC
once | TRBD2 | TRBJ2-7 | TRBV7-2 | CASSKAGGVSYEQYF | TGTGCCAGTTCGAAAGCGGGGGGAGTATCCTACGAGCAGTACTTC
- | TRBD1 | TRBJ2-7 | TRBV5-6 | CASNSPEDRERREQYF | TGTGCCAGCAACTCTCCCGAGGACAGGGAGAGACGCGAGCAGTACTTC
once | - | TRBJ1-5 | TRBV2 | CASSPDSYSNQPQHF | TGTGCCAGCAGTCCCGACAGCTATAGCAATCAGCCCCAGCATTTT
- | - | TRBJ2-1 | TRBV15 | CATSRDRGTYNEQFF | TGTGCCACCAGCAGAGACAGGGGTACCTACAATGAGCAGTTCTTC
- | - | TRBJ2-4 | TRBV7-9 | CASSLARGIGIQYF | TGTGCCAGCAGCTTGGCCCGCGGGATCGGCATTCAGTACTTC
- | - | TRBJ2-3 | TRBV11-3 | CASSAGGSGTQYF | TGTGCCAGCAGCGCTGGGGGGTCTGGTACGCAGTATTTT
- | - | TRBJ2-3 | TRBV9 | CASSVEARGTDTQYF | TGTGCCAGCAGCGTAGAGGCTAGAGGGACAGATACGCAGTATTTT
- | TRBD1 | TRBJ1-2 | TRBV5-1 | CASSDQGARHGYTF | TGCGCCAGCAGCGACCAGGGGGCGCGACATGGCTACACCTTC
- | - | TRBJ2-7 | TRBV7-9 | CASSQTASSYEQYF | TGTGCCAGCAGCCAGACAGCCAGCTCCTACGAGCAGTACTTC
- | - | TRBJ2-7 | TRBV6-1 | CASSDPFRQYF | TGTGCCAGCAGTGACCCCTTTCGGCAGTACTTC
- | - | TRBJ2-6 | TRBV2 | CASSRDTRSGANVLTF | TGTGCCAGCAGTAGGGACACCCGCTCTGGGGCCAACGTCCTGACTTTC
- | - | TRBJ1-6 | TRBV3-1/TRBV3-2 | CASSLSDNSPLHF | TGTGCCAGCAGCCTGAGCGATAATTCACCCCTCCACTTT
- | TRBD1 | TRBJ1-1 | TRBV7-8 | CASSLVPDRGGTEAFF | TGTGCCAGCAGCTTAGTACCGGACAGGGGTGGTACTGAAGCTTTCTTT
- | - | TRBJ2-7 | TRBV6-5 | CASSSRAGRTYEQYF | TGTGCCAGCAGTTCACGGGCGGGGCGAACCTACGAGCAGTACTTC
- | TRBD1 | TRBJ2-7 | TRBV5-4 | CASSLEDRGREEQYF | TGTGCCAGCAGCCTAGAGGACAGGGGTAGGGAGGAGCAGTACTTC
- | TRBD1 | TRBJ1-3 | TRBV30 | CAWSRDRSSGNTIYF | TGTGCCTGGAGTCGGGACAGATCCTCTGGAAACACCATATATTTT
- | TRBD2 | TRBJ2-7 | TRBV27 | CASSSRGGTRYEQYF | TGTGCCAGCAGTTCCCGGGGGGGGACCCGCTACGAGCAGTACTTC
- | TRBD1 | TRBJ2-7 | TRBV7-9 | CASSDRDRTYEQYF | TGTGCCAGCAGCGACCGGGACAGAACCTACGAGCAGTACTTC
- | - | TRBJ1-1 | TRBV3-1/TRBV3-2 | CASSQVRGGKAFF | TGTGCCAGCAGCCAAGTAAGAGGGGGAAAAGCTTTCTTT
- | TRBD1 | TRBJ2-7 | TRBV5-1 | CASSSGTGDYEQYF | TGCGCCAGCAGCTCCGGGACAGGGGACTACGAGCAGTACTTC
- | - | TRBJ1-6 | TRBV19 | CASSYAGDNSPLHF | TGTGCCAGTAGTTATGCAGGGGATAATTCACCCCTCCACTTT
- | TRBD2 | TRBJ2-7 | TRBV4-2 | CASSPQPGLAGGSYEQYF | TGTGCCAGCAGCCCACAGCCCGGACTAGCGGGGGGTTCCTACGAGCAGTACTTC
- | - | TRBJ1-5 | TRBV9 | CASSASSRGPQHF | TGTGCCAGCAGCGCATCCTCTCGGGGACCCCAGCATTTT
- | - | TRBJ2-2 | TRBV5-1 | CASSLRVGANTGELFF | TGCGCCAGCAGCTTGAGGGTAGGGGCGAACACCGGGGAGCTGTTTTTT
- | TRBD1 | TRBJ1-6 | TRBV6-2/TRBV6-3 | CASSYGQGSSPLHF | TGTGCCAGCAGTTACGGACAGGGGAGTTCACCCCTCCACTTT
- | TRBD2 | TRBJ2-2 | TRBV11-3 | CASSSLAADTGELFF | TGTGCCAGCAGCTCCCTAGCGGCTGACACCGGGGAGCTGTTTTTT
- | TRBD2 | TRBJ2-3 | TRBV27 | CASSPSGSTDTQYF | TGTGCCAGCAGTCCTAGCGGGAGTACAGATACGCAGTATTTT
- | TRBD1 | TRBJ1-4 | TRBV18 | CASSPGQGSANEKLFF | TGTGCCAGCTCACCTGGACAGGGGTCGGCTAATGAAAAACTGTTTTTT
- | - | TRBJ2-3 | TRBV12-5 | CASGSPSGRSPGQYF | TGTGCTAGTGGTTCCCCAAGCGGACGATCACCCGGGCAGTATTTT
- | - | TRBJ2-1 | TRBV28 | CASSFGQYNEQFF | TGTGCCAGCAGTTTTGGCCAATACAATGAGCAGTTCTTC
- | - | TRBJ2-2 | TRBV30 | CAWKRGDLNTGELFF | TGTGCCTGGAAAAGAGGGGACTTGAACACCGGGGAGCTGTTTTTT
- | - | TRBJ2-3 | TRBV5-6 | CASSFWGQRTDTQYF | TGTGCCAGCAGCTTCTGGGGGCAGAGGACAGATACGCAGTATTTT
- | - | TRBJ1-3 | TRBV5-1 | CASSLGHSTSGNTIYF | TGCGCCAGCAGCTTGGGACACTCAACCTCTGGAAACACCATATATTTT
- | - | TRBJ2-7 | TRBV6-5 | CASRGPLPPYEQYF | TGTGCCAGCAGGGGCCCACTCCCTCCCTACGAGCAGTACTTC
- | TRBD1 | TRBJ2-3 | TRBV2 | CASRTGRTDTQYF | TGTGCCAGCAGGACAGGGCGCACAGATACGCAGTATTTT
- | - | TRBJ2-7 | TRBV20-1 | CSARELSEQYF | TGCAGTGCACGGGAGTTGAGCGAGCAGTACTTC
once | TRBD1 | TRBJ1-2 | TRBV7-2 | CASSYGGRGNYGYTF | TGTGCCAGCAGTTACGGGGGCAGGGGGAACTATGGCTACACCTTC
- | - | TRBJ2-7 | TRBV5-1 | CASSLGGLSHEQYF | TGCGCCAGCAGCCTCGGGGGGCTCTCCCACGAGCAGTACTTC
- | TRBD2 | TRBJ2-7 | TRBV19 | CASSITQAGAEEQYF | TGTGCCAGTAGTATAACCCAGGCGGGAGCGGAAGAGCAGTACTTC
- | TRBD1 | TRBJ2-6 | TRBV3-1/TRBV3-2 | CASSHPTGASSGANVLTF | TGTGCCAGCAGCCATCCCACAGGGGCGAGCTCTGGGGCCAACGTCCTGACTTTC
- | - | TRBJ1-1 | TRBV6-2/TRBV6-3 | CASSYLSEAFF | TGTGCCAGCAGTTATCTCTCCGAAGCTTTCTTT
once | TRBD2 | TRBJ2-7 | TRBV27 | CASSSTSGRIHEQYF | TGTGCCAGCAGTTCTACTAGCGGGAGGATCCACGAGCAGTACTTC
few | - | TRBJ1-4 | TRBV2 | CASSSKHSATNEKLFF | TGTGCCAGCAGTTCCAAGCACAGTGCAACTAATGAAAAACTGTTTTTT
once | - | TRBJ2-1 | TRBV5-6 | CATSPGPGKNEQFF | TGTGCCACCTCGCCAGGGCCGGGTAAAAATGAGCAGTTCTTC
- | - | TRBJ1-6 | TRBV5-8 | CASSSSGFGNSPLHF | TGTGCCAGCAGCTCCTCAGGGTTTGGGAATTCACCCCTCCACTTT
- | - | TRBJ1-2 | TRBV4-1 | CASSPVGEGGPNYGYTF | TGCGCCAGCAGCCCCGTGGGGGAAGGGGGACCTAACTATGGCTACACCTTC